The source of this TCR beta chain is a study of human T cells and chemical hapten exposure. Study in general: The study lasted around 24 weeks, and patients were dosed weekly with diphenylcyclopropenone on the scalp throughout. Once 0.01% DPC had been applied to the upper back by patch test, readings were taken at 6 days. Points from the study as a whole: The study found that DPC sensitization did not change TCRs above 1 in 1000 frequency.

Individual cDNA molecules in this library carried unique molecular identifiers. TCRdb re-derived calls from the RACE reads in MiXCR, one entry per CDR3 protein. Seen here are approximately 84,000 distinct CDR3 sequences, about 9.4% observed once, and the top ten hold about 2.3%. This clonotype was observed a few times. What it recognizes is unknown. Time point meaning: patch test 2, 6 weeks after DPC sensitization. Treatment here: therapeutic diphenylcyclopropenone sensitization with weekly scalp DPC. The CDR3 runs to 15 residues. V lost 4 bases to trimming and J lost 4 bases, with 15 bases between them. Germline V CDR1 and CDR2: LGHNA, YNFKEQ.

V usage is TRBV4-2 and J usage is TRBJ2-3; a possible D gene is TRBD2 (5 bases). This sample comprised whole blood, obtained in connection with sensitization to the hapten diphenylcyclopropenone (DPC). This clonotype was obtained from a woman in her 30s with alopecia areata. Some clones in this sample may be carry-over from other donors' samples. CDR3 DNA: TGTGCCAGCAGCCGAATTCCTAGCTCCTCAGATACGCAGTATTTT. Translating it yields CASSRIPSSSDTQYF.